This TCR beta chain was sequenced during a study of T cell clonality in common variable immunodeficiency. Some clones are missing from TCRdb's copy, which holds only in-frame ones; the method was immunoSEQ multiplex PCR. The record shows some 50,000 clones for this sample, with no singletons present. Donors gave roughly 5 to 8 ml heparinized peripheral whole blood. This clone has ten or more counts. Read sequence stops 3 residues before the CDR3 end, and the germline J gene provides the missing end. V shed 5 bases and J 0 bases; nucleotides not matched to a gene: 9. Germline CDR1 and CDR2: LNHDA and SQIVND (reference sequence). The CDR3 covers 17 residues.

This chain joins TRBV19 and TRBJ1-4, with 7 bases fitting TRBD1. The material sequenced was peripheral blood mononuclear cells. The TCR was taken from a person aged 18-70 years in good health. The CDR3 bases that were read are TGTGCCAGTAGTCCCCCCGGGACAGCCCCAACTAATGAAAAA. Translated: CASSPPGTAPTNEK. In full, the CDR3 is CASSPPGTAPTNEKLFF.